One and the same sample provided the 22 T cell receptor beta chains below, sequenced in a study of blood T cell repertoires in COVID-19. This table comes from immunoSEQ multiplex PCR, and its TCRdb copy is limited to in-frame clones, with some not included. The sample consists of about 670,000 clones, 85% to 90% of them appearing once. The sample taken for sequencing was peripheral blood. The receptors were gathered from a woman under 30 with acute or convalescent COVID-19.

This clone showed up just once. This chain connects TRBV7-3 to TRBJ2-1, with TRBD2 matching over 9 bases. The CDR3 is 15 amino acids. Losses at the gene ends were 5 bases for V and 4 bases for J; bases not matched to a gene: 6. The germline CDR1 and CDR2 sequences are SGHTA and FQGTGA. The chain's CDR3 is CASSESSGAYNEQFF. The CDR3, as DNA: TGTGCCAGCAGCGAGTCTAGCGGGGCGTACAATGAGCAGTTCTTC. Combining the CDR3 with reference TRBV7-3 and TRBJ2-1 gives the whole variable domain GAGVSQTPSNKVTEKGKYVELRCDPISGHTALYWYRQSLGQGPEFLIYFQGTGAADDSGLPNDRFFAVRPEGSVSTLKIQRTERGDSAVYLCASSESSGAYNEQFFGPGTRLTVL.

The CDR3 spells CASSFTGSVGFGHEKLFF. The CDR3 DNA is TGTGCCAGCAGCTTCACAGGGTCTGTTGGTTTTGGTCATGAAAAACTGTTTTTT. The V gene is TRBV7-2, the J gene TRBJ1-4, with D possibly being TRBD1 (6 bases). This CDR3 spans 18 amino acids. The germline gives CDR1 SGHTA, CDR2 FQGNSA. Trimming removed 3 bases from V and 6 bases from J, with 23 bases in between. Supplemented by reference TRBV7-2 and TRBJ1-4, the full variable domain reads GAGVSQSPSNKVTEKGKDVELRCDPISGHTALYWYRQSLGQGLEFLIYFQGNSAPDKSGLPSDRFSAERTGGSVSTLTIQRTQQEDSAVYLCASSFTGSVGFGHEKLFFGSGTQLSVL.

This chain uses TRBV4-2 with TRBJ2-5; 12 nucleotides match TRBD2. Germline values: CDR1 LGHNA, CDR2 YNFKEQ. The CDR3 loop spans 16 amino acids. The V gene end was trimmed by 0 bases and the J gene end by 4 bases; junction bases not matched to a gene: 3. As DNA, the CDR3 is TGTGCCAGCAGCCAAGACCCTAGCGGGGGGGCAGAGACCCAGTACTTC. It specifies CASSQDPSGGAETQYF.

This rearrangement joins TRBV7-8 to TRBJ1-1; D call uncertain. This CDR3 contains 14 residues. Germline CDR1 SGHVS, CDR2 FQNEAQ. The ends were cut back, 2 bases at V and 5 bases at J, with 12 bases in the middle. CDR3 protein: CASSLKGGGTEAFF. CDR3 nucleotides: TGTGCCAGCAGCTTAAAAGGAGGTGGAACTGAAGCTTTCTTT.

As regards this clone: Within the sample, other DNA sequences also encode this same CDR3. This chain uses TRBV12-3 or TRBV12-4 with TRBJ1-1; the D gene is possibly TRBD1 (5 bases). The CDR3 length is 13 residues. The V end was cut by 3 bases, the J end by 5 bases, with 10 bases between. This chain's CDR3 is CASSLGGPTEAFF. The CDR3 coding sequence is TGTGCCAGCAGTTTGGGGGGTCCGACTGAAGCTTTCTTT.

The chain carries TRBV6-1 and TRBJ1-2; D gene ambiguous. The CDR3 is made up of 12 amino acids. The V end was cut by 2 bases, the J end by 1 base, with 2 bases between. The germline V gene encodes CDR1 MNHNS and CDR2 SASEGT. The CDR3 bases are TGTGCCAGCAGTGAATATAACTATGGCTACACCTTC. Translation gives CASSEYNYGYTF.

The rearrangement joins TRBV27 to TRBJ1-2; D may be TRBD1 (6 bases). Trimming took 5 bases from V and 4 from J, leaving 11 bases between them. The CDR3 is made up of 13 amino acids. Germline V gives CDR1 MNHEY, CDR2 SMNVEV (reference sequence). DNA for the CDR3: TGTGCCAGCAGTCCACAGGGTGGCTATGGCTACACCTTC. Translating gives CASSPQGGYGYTF.

About this clone: The same CDR3 can be traced to other DNA sequences in this sample. This CDR3 reads CASNRGRDYGYTF. The CDR3 bases are TGTGCCAGCAACAGGGGGCGAGACTATGGCTACACCTTC. The rearrangement links TRBV19 to TRBJ1-2; 9 nucleotides match TRBD1. Germline lookup yields CDR1 LNHDA and CDR2 SQIVND (reference sequence). The CDR3 spans 13 residues. The J segment lost 3 bases and the V segment lost 9 bases, leaving 5 bases of the junction unmatched.

On this clone: This sample includes further DNA sequences coding for the same CDR3. The rearrangement joins TRBV19 to TRBJ1-5; 9 bases line up with TRBD1. Trimming took 4 bases from V and 5 from J; bases not matched to a gene: 0. CDR1 and CDR2 (germline): LNHDA, SQIVND (reference sequence). There are 13 residues in the CDR3. In nucleotides, the CDR3 is TGTGCCAGTAGTAGGACAGGGGATCAGCCCCAGCATTTT. Its protein product is CASSRTGDQPQHF.

V is TRBV11-2 and J is TRBJ1-1, with D unresolved. Trimming left V 5 bases short and J 3 bases short, with 25 bases between. CDR1 is SGHAT, CDR2 FQNNGV, per germline. This CDR3 has 18 amino acids. The CDR3 region has the DNA TGTGCCAGCAGCCCTAGAATGCGGGTAGTAAGCTGGGACACTGAAGCTTTCTTT. This translates into CASSPRMRVVSWDTEAFF.

The chain carries TRBV10-3 and TRBJ2-5; D remains ambiguous. V was trimmed by 5 bases and J by 3 bases, leaving 7 bases between them. The CDR3 is 12 residues long. The germline CDR1 and CDR2 sequences are ENHRY and SYGVKD. The CDR3 nucleotides read TGTGCCATCAGTTCCTATGAAGAGACCCAGTACTTC. Translating gives CAISSYEETQYF.

The J gene is TRBJ2-7, the V gene TRBV5-5; 14 nucleotides match TRBD2. With V trimmed by 1 base and J by 1 base, 10 bases remained unmatched. The CDR3 totals 19 residues. Germline CDR1 SGHKS, CDR2 YYEKEE (reference sequence). The chain's CDR3 is CASSLPLGLAGGSSYEQYF. The DNA of the CDR3 is TGTGCCAGCAGCTTGCCGCTCGGACTAGCGGGGGGCTCTTCCTACGAGCAGTACTTC.

J is TRBJ1-1 and V is TRBV11-1; TRBD1 is a possible D gene (5 bases). This CDR3 is 13 amino acids long. V lost 5 bases and J lost 1, with 8 bases in between. Germline V lookup: CDR1 SGHAT, CDR2 FQDESV (reference sequence). CDR3 protein: CASSADRNTEAFF. As DNA, the CDR3 is TGTGCCAGCAGCGCCGACAGGAACACTGAAGCTTTCTTT.

The genes are TRBV7-2 and TRBJ2-7; 8 nucleotides match TRBD1. CDR3 length equals 14 residues. The germline CDR1 and CDR2 sequences are SGHTA and FQGNSA. J lost 3 bases, V lost 3 bases, and 4 bases had no gene match. The CDR3 coding sequence is TGTGCCAGCAGCTTCAACAGGGGGATCTACGAGCAGTACTTC. Its translation is CASSFNRGIYEQYF. Filled out from reference TRBV7-2 and TRBJ2-7, the complete variable domain reads GAGVSQSPSNKVTEKGKDVELRCDPISGHTALYWYRQSLGQGLEFLIYFQGNSAPDKSGLPSDRFSAERTGGSVSTLTIQRTQQEDSAVYLCASSFNRGIYEQYFGPGTRLTVT.

CDR3 sequence reads: CASSSDPGQPNTEAFF. The CDR3 nucleotides read TGCGCCAGCAGCTCGGACCCGGGACAGCCGAACACTGAAGCTTTCTTT. J is TRBJ1-1 and V is TRBV5-1; TRBD1 matches 7 bases. This CDR3 has 16 residues. Germline V lookup: CDR1 SGHRS, CDR2 YFSETQ. V was pared by 3 bases and J by 1 base, with 9 bases of the junction left unmatched. Variable domain in full (rest from reference TRBV5-1 and TRBJ1-1): KAGVTQTPRYLIKTRGQQVTLSCSPISGHRSVSWYQQTPGQGLQFLFEYFSETQRNKGNFPGRFSGRQFSNSRSEMNVSTLELGDSALYLCASSSDPGQPNTEAFFGQGTRLTVV.

The genes are TRBV7-2 and TRBJ1-6; D call uncertain. The V gene's germline CDR1 is SGHTA and CDR2 FQGNSA. CDR3 length: 13 amino acids. The V end was cut by 6 bases, the J end by 0 bases, with 3 bases between. CDR3 in amino acids: CASRSSYNSPLHF. The CDR3 region has the DNA TGTGCCAGCAGGAGCTCCTATAATTCACCCCTCCACTTT.

The rearrangement uses TRBV27 and TRBJ1-2; a weak D match, TRBD1 (6 bases). V lost 3 bases to trimming and J lost 1 base, with 15 bases between them. CDR3 length equals 16 residues. From germline, CDR1 is MNHEY and CDR2 SMNVEV (reference sequence). The chain's CDR3 is CASSLVGADFNYGYTF. In DNA, the CDR3 is TGTGCCAGCAGTTTGGTGGGGGCGGATTTTAACTATGGCTACACCTTC.

The chain joins TRBV25-1 to TRBJ2-2; 7 bases map to TRBD1. V lost 5 bases and J lost 4; bases outside the gene matches: 7. The CDR3 runs 15 residues. Germline assignment: CDR1 MGHDK and CDR2 SYGVNS. CDR3 residues: CASSSTGIGTGELFF. The CDR3 DNA is TGTGCCAGCAGTTCGACAGGGATAGGCACCGGGGAGCTGTTTTTT.

Regarding this clone: The same CDR3 also results from other DNA sequences found in this sample. This rearrangement joins TRBV4-3 to TRBJ1-3, with TRBD1 matching 8 bases. Germline CDR1 is LGHNA and CDR2 is YSLEER. The CDR3 length is 15 residues. V gave up 3 bases and J gave up 0 bases; unmatched junction bases: 1. The CDR3 sequence: CASSQGTGSGNTIYF. As DNA, the CDR3 is TGCGCCAGCAGCCAGGGGACAGGCTCTGGAAACACCATATATTTT.

The rearrangement links TRBV5-4 to TRBJ2-1; D may be TRBD2 (6 bases). This CDR3 spans 13 amino acids. Germline V CDR1 and CDR2: SGHNT, YYREEE (reference sequence). V was pared by 2 bases and J by 9 bases, with 12 bases between. CDR3 protein: CASSLGLSGEQFF. Here the CDR3 DNA reads TGTGCCAGCAGCTTAGGACTTAGCGGTGAGCAGTTCTTC. Looking up the rest from reference TRBV5-4 and TRBJ2-1 gives the full variable domain: ETGVTQSPTHLIKTRGQQVTLRCSSQSGHNTVSWYQQALGQGPQFIFQYYREEENGRGNFPPRFSGLQFPNYSSELNVNALELDDSALYLCASSLGLSGEQFFGPGTRLTVL.

The chain recombines TRBV23-1 with TRBJ2-7, with D hard to call. TRBV23-1 is filed as an ORF, its function uncertain. V lost 6 bases and J lost 1, with 10 bases in between. This CDR3 has 13 residues. Here the CDR3 DNA reads TGCGCCAGCAGCCCCCCACAGTCCTACGAGCAGTACTTC. Translated, it gives CASSPPQSYEQYF.

This chain uses TRBV25-1 with TRBJ1-2; 11 positions agree with TRBD1. Looked up from germline, CDR1 is MGHDK and CDR2 is SYGVNS. Unmatched junction bases numbered 2, after V lost 2 bases and J lost 6 bases. The CDR3 extends over 14 amino acids. The CDR3 sequence: CASSEQDRGHGYTF. The DNA of the CDR3 is TGTGCCAGCAGTGAACAGGACAGGGGGCATGGCTACACCTTC.